Listed below are T cell receptor beta chains from one sample, sequenced in a study of quantifying T cell responses using KT2 cells. One entry per CDR3 protein results from TCRdb running MiXCR on the UMI-ligation and nested PCR reads. The sample has fewer than 50,000 distinct CDR3 sequences, around a tenth seen once. Sequenced sample: PBMCs spiked with cells of the T cell clone KT2. Source of these receptors: a human donor. CDR3s include the opening cysteine and the closing phenylalanine or tryptophan. D genes are given only for firm matches. Not all rows give a size; the values are once, few, many and, for expanded clones, a class.

d_gene	v_gene	abundance	len	j_gene	CDR3aa	CDR3nt
-	TRBV5-1	-	16	TRBJ1-6	CASSLAVQAENSPLHF	TGCGCCAGCAGCTTGGCCGTACAGGCGGAAAATTCACCCCTCCACTTT
TRBD1	TRBV6-1	-	15	TRBJ2-7	CASRGGDSPSYEQYF	TGTGCCAGCAGGGGTGGGGACAGCCCCAGCTACGAGCAGTACTTC
TRBD2	TRBV6-2/TRBV6-3	many	15	TRBJ2-1	CASSYSAGDYNEQFF	TGTGCCAGCAGTTACTCAGCGGGGGACTACAATGAGCAGTTCTTC
-	TRBV9	few	13	TRBJ2-7	CASSPQGAYEQYF	TGTGCCAGCAGCCCCCAAGGAGCCTACGAGCAGTACTTC
TRBD2	TRBV20-1	-	17	TRBJ2-3	CSAPSLIRAGDTDTQYF	TGCAGTGCCCCTAGCCTCATTCGAGCGGGAGACACAGATACGCAGTATTTT
TRBD1	TRBV12-5	-	18	TRBJ2-4	CASGLVIGQARGKIIQYF	TGTGCTAGTGGTTTGGTAATAGGACAGGCCCGGGGCAAAATCATTCAGTACTTC
TRBD1	TRBV10-2	few	14	TRBJ2-2	CASSRTGSAGELFF	TGCGCCAGCAGCAGGACAGGGTCGGCCGGGGAGCTGTTTTTT
TRBD1	TRBV7-6	-	14	TRBJ1-4	CASSTRQGAEKLFF	TGTGCCAGCAGCACTCGACAGGGGGCTGAAAAACTGTTTTTT
-	TRBV29-1	few	17	TRBJ2-5	CSVTSWYPVRGQKTQYF	TGCAGCGTCACTAGCTGGTATCCAGTTAGGGGTCAGAAGACCCAGTACTTC
-	TRBV6-2/TRBV6-3	many	15	TRBJ2-6	CASSYSSSGANVLTF	TGTGCCAGCAGTTATTCCAGTTCTGGGGCCAACGTCCTGACTTTC